The text below deals with one T cell receptor (beta chain). Its target is not known. These data come from a study of OX40 agonist ivuxolimab in advanced cancers. The repertoire was sequenced with immunoSEQ multiplex PCR; TCRdb's copy has only in-frame clones and lacks some. The data show over 60,000 clones, almost 90% seen once. Study-level points and caveats: Expanded clones were, on average, more numerous in CD8+ T cells than in CD4+.

This receptor was taken from an adult with an advanced solid tumor such as melanoma, head and neck, liver or kidney cancer. The specimen was CD4+ or CD8+ T cells sorted from blood, collected in a trial of the OX40 agonist ivuxolimab.

The CDR3 spells CASSGTTQAKNIQYF. CDR3 nucleotide sequence: TGTGCCAGCTCGGGGACTACACAAGCCAAAAACATTCAGTACTTC. The chain is built from TRBV6-5 and TRBJ2-4, with 7 nucleotides matching TRBD2. The CDR3 has 15 amino acids. Germline V gives CDR1 MNHEY, CDR2 SVGAGI. V lost 8 bases and J lost 0; bases outside the gene matches: 7.